Presented here are 26 T cell receptor beta chains from one specimen sequenced in a study of blood T cell repertoires in COVID-19. Sequenced by immunoSEQ multiplex PCR; TCRdb stores in-frame clones only, minus some. The sample has around 57,000 clones; 80% to 90% are singletons. The sample comprised peripheral blood. The receptors were gathered from a man aged 45-65 years with active COVID-19.

J is TRBJ2-3 and V is TRBV7-3; 7 bases are a match to TRBD2. This CDR3 is 13 amino acids long. The trim removed 8 bases at V and 2 bases at J, leaving 4 bases unmatched. CDR1 and CDR2 (germline): SGHTA, FQGTGA. CDR3 in DNA: TGTGCCAGCGGCCTAGCGGTCACAGATACGCAGTATTTT. Residues: CASGLAVTDTQYF.

The CDR3 reads CASRRGVRGTDTQYF. In nucleotides, the CDR3 is TGTGCCAGCAGGCGTGGGGTAAGGGGGACAGATACGCAGTATTTT. The rearrangement uses TRBV28 and TRBJ2-3; perhaps TRBD1 as D (6 bases). Per germline, CDR1 MDHEN and CDR2 SYDVKM. V was pared by 6 bases and J by 3 bases, with 16 bases between. CDR3 length equals 15 residues.

This chain joins TRBV28 and TRBJ2-3; the D gene is possibly TRBD1 (6 bases). Germline CDR1 is MDHEN and CDR2 is SYDVKM. This CDR3 spans 15 amino acids. The V end was cut by 10 bases, the J end by 0 bases, with 17 bases between. CDR3 residues: CATRWTATSTDTQYF. The CDR3 bases are TGTGCCACACGGTGGACAGCAACAAGCACAGATACGCAGTATTTT. Filled out from reference TRBV28 and TRBJ2-3, the complete variable domain reads DVKVTQSSRYLVKRTGEKVFLECVQDMDHENMFWYRQDPGLGLRLIYFSYDVKMKEKGDIPEGYSVSREKKERFSLILESASTNQTSMYLCATRWTATSTDTQYFGPGTRLTVL.

The chain's CDR3 is CASSLSLRGGLVTEAFF. As DNA, the CDR3 is TGTGCCAGCAGTTTATCTCTTAGGGGAGGGTTAGTCACTGAAGCTTTCTTT. The V and J genes are TRBV27 and TRBJ1-1; D may be TRBD1 (5 bases). The CDR3 contains 17 residues. The germline V gene has CDR1 MNHEY and CDR2 SMNVEV (reference sequence). The V end lost 0 bases, the J end lost 4 bases, and 18 bases lay between the germline ends.

The chain recombines TRBV7-3 with TRBJ2-1; D perhaps matches TRBD2 (5 bases). The V end lost 3 bases, the J end lost 0 bases, and 9 bases lay between the germline ends. The CDR3 runs 15 residues. Germline CDR1 reads SGHTA; CDR2 reads FQGTGA. The CDR3 is CASSFAGSSYNEQFF. CDR3 DNA sequence: TGTGCCAGCAGCTTTGCGGGTAGCTCCTACAATGAGCAGTTCTTC.

The V call is TRBV24-1, the J call TRBJ1-2, with 7 bases that match TRBD1. CDR1 is KGHDR and CDR2 is SFDVKD in the germline V gene. The CDR3 covers 14 residues. V was clipped by 5 bases and J by 4 bases; unmatched bases: 6. The CDR3 region is CATSARQGTYGYTF. The CDR3 bases are TGTGCCACCAGTGCTAGACAGGGTACCTATGGCTACACCTTC.

The chain carries TRBV19 and TRBJ2-7; D ambiguous. Trimming stripped 3 bases from V and 1 base from J, with 10 bases between. The CDR3 has 14 residues. CDR1 LNHDA and CDR2 SQIVND come from the germline V gene (reference sequence). CDR3 protein: CASSIQEGSYEQYF. DNA of the CDR3: TGTGCCAGTAGTATTCAGGAAGGATCCTACGAGCAGTACTTC.

V gene TRBV5-6 combines with J gene TRBJ1-5; possible D gene TRBD1, 6 bases. Trimming left V 4 bases short and J 2 bases short, with 16 bases between. Germline V gene sequence: CDR1 SGHDT, CDR2 YYEEEE. The length of the CDR3 is 16 residues. The CDR3 spells CASSPRGGIGNQPQHF. The CDR3, as DNA: TGTGCCAGCAGCCCGAGGGGGGGCATTGGCAATCAGCCCCAGCATTTT.

This clone showed up just a few times. The chain recombines TRBV7-9 with TRBJ2-3; D is ambiguous. V shed 5 bases and J shed 3 bases, with 9 bases lying between them. Germline V gene data show CDR1 as SEHNR and CDR2 as FQNEAQ (reference sequence). CDR3 length: 13 amino acids. The CDR3 loop is CASSRQRTDTQYF. The CDR3 DNA reads TGTGCCAGCAGCCGGCAGCGAACAGATACGCAGTATTTT. The complete variable domain, with remaining parts taken from reference TRBV7-9 and TRBJ2-3, reads DTGVSQNPRHKITKRGQNVTFRCDPISEHNRLYWYRQTLGQGPEFLTYFQNEAQLEKSRLLSDRFSAERPKGSFSTLEIQRTEQGDSAMYLCASSRQRTDTQYFGPGTRLTVL.

The gene calls are TRBV9 and TRBJ1-6; possibly TRBD1 for D (5 bases). V shed 0 bases and J shed 5 bases, with 9 bases lying between them. Germline V CDR1 and CDR2: SGDLS, YYNGEE. This CDR3 is built from 15 residues. The CDR3 DNA sequence: TGTGCCAGCAGCGTAGGGGGGGGGAATAATTCACCCCTCCACTTT. It encodes CASSVGGGNNSPLHF.

The chain joins TRBV27 to TRBJ2-7; 8 bases fit TRBD2. The CDR3 has 16 residues. The junction had 10 bases not matched to a gene; V was cut back by 4 bases and J by 2 bases. CDR1 MNHEY and CDR2 SMNVEV come from the germline V gene (reference sequence). The CDR3 is CASSSRTSREPYEQYF. The CDR3 DNA sequence: TGTGCCAGCAGTTCTCGGACTAGCCGAGAGCCCTACGAGCAGTACTTC.

The genes are TRBV30 and TRBJ2-7; TRBD2 matches at 11 bases. The germline V gene encodes CDR1 GTSNPN and CDR2 SVGIG (reference sequence). V shed 4 bases and J 6 bases; nucleotides not matched to a gene: 5. The CDR3 length is 13 residues. The CDR3 DNA reads TGTGCCTGGAAACTAGCGGGAGTCCGCGAGCAGTACTTC. Its translation: CAWKLAGVREQYF.

In this sample, this clone turned up a few times. The chain couples TRBV28 to TRBJ2-7; no clear D. V gave up 3 bases and J gave up 3 bases, with 6 bases separating them. This CDR3 is built from 12 residues. Germline loops: CDR1 MDHEN, CDR2 SYDVKM. The CDR3 nucleotides read TGTGCCAGCAGTTTTCAGAACTACGAGCAGTACTTC. Translation: CASSFQNYEQYF.

This rearrangement joins TRBV6-2 or TRBV6-3 to TRBJ2-3; 8 bases are shared with TRBD2. Germline trimming cut 4 bases from V and 4 bases from J; bases unmatched to any gene: 10. Germline CDR1 is MNHEY and CDR2 is SVGEGT. The CDR3 is made up of 16 amino acids. The CDR3 DNA reads TGTGCCAGCAGTTCCGGTGGGGGACTAGTCTCAGATACGCAGTATTTT. This codes for CASSSGGGLVSDTQYF.

The CDR3 here is CASSPWARRGETDTQYF. The CDR3 bases are TGTGCCAGCTCACCATGGGCCCGGAGGGGTGAAACAGATACGCAGTATTTT. The rearrangement joins TRBV18 to TRBJ2-3; TRBD2 is a possible D gene (6 bases). Germline-derived CDR1 and CDR2 are KGHSH and LQKENI. V lost 2 bases, J lost 3 bases, and 18 bases lay in between. The CDR3 length is 17 residues.

In DNA, the CDR3 is TGTGCCAGCAGTTCCATCGGGTCTGGCTACACCTTC. Its protein is CASSSIGSGYTF. The chain employs TRBV28 and TRBJ1-2; no reliable D call. V was cut by 4 bases and J by 7 bases, with 10 bases left in between. The germline gives CDR1 MDHEN, CDR2 SYDVKM. There are 12 residues in the CDR3.

This clone has a handful of counts. This sequence joins TRBV20-1 and TRBJ1-2; 8 bases fit TRBD1. The V gene end was trimmed by 3 bases and the J gene end by 4 bases; junction bases not matched to a gene: 7. CDR1 is DFQATT and CDR2 is SNEGSKA in the germline V gene (reference sequence). This CDR3 spans 14 amino acids. CDR3 in amino acids: CSASLRQGLYGYTF. As DNA, the CDR3 is TGCAGTGCTAGTCTCCGACAGGGGCTCTATGGCTACACCTTC.

This chain links TRBV28 with TRBJ1-5, with 10 bases matching TRBD1. This CDR3 is built from 14 residues. The germline gives CDR1 MDHEN, CDR2 SYDVKM. The ends lost 4 bases at V and 6 bases at J; junction bases unmatched: 3. CDR3 region: CASSSGQGPQPQHF. The CDR3 DNA reads as TGTGCCAGCAGTTCGGGACAGGGGCCTCAGCCCCAGCATTTT.

This clone was seen once. The rearrangement joins TRBV14 to TRBJ2-4, with no clear D. There are 15 residues in the CDR3. Germline loops: CDR1 SGHDN, CDR2 FVKESK. V lost 0 bases and J 3 bases, leaving 9 bases between the germline ends. CDR3 in DNA: TGTGCCAGCAGCCAAGATAATCAGTTCAAAAACATTCAGTACTTC. It is translated as CASSQDNQFKNIQYF. The full variable domain, rest sourced from reference TRBV14 and TRBJ2-4, is EAGVTQFPSHSVIEKGQTVTLRCDPISGHDNLYWYRRVMGKEIKFLLHFVKESKQDESGMPNNRFLAERTGGTYSTLKVQPAELEDSGVYFCASSQDNQFKNIQYFGAGTRLSVL.

This clone was counted a single time. V and J are TRBV7-9 and TRBJ1-5; no clear D. Trimming removed 0 bases from V and 6 bases from J, with 9 bases in between. There are 14 residues in the CDR3. The germline gives CDR1 SEHNR, CDR2 FQNEAQ (reference sequence). The CDR3 reads CASSLATGSQPQHF. The CDR3 DNA sequence: TGTGCCAGCAGCTTAGCGACCGGGTCTCAGCCCCAGCATTTT.

This chain connects TRBV5-1 to TRBJ2-1; 10 bases are a match to TRBD2. Germline CDR1 SGHRS, CDR2 YFSETQ. This CDR3 is 15 amino acids long. Trimming at V came to 8 bases and at J to 7 bases, leaving 12 bases not matched to a gene. This CDR3 is CASQLPLAGANEQFF. CDR3 sequence (DNA): TGCGCCAGTCAGCTTCCCCTAGCGGGAGCGAATGAGCAGTTCTTC.

The chain employs TRBV5-1 and TRBJ1-2, with TRBD1 matching over 7 bases. V dropped 0 bases and J dropped 3; count of bases not matched to a gene: 5. The germline gives CDR1 SGHRS, CDR2 YFSETQ. There are 15 residues in the CDR3. CDR3 protein: CASSLEGQPYYGYTF. The CDR3 DNA reads TGCGCCAGCAGCTTGGAGGGACAGCCTTACTATGGCTACACCTTC.

The V call is TRBV6-4, the J call TRBJ2-2; D perhaps matches TRBD1 (6 bases). Trimming removed 6 bases at V and 6 bases at J, with 14 bases between. CDR3 size: 14 residues. The germline CDR1 and CDR2 sequences are MRHNA and SNTAGT. The chain's CDR3 is CASSEQGSPGELFF. The CDR3 nucleotides are TGTGCCAGCAGCGAACAGGGTTCCCCCGGGGAGCTGTTTTTT.

The CDR3 DNA follows: TGTGCCTGGAGTGTGGTACAGGTCCACGAGCAGTACTTC. This gives the protein CAWSVVQVHEQYF. This sequence joins TRBV30 and TRBJ2-7, with D possibly TRBD1 on 5 matching bases. Trimming took off 0 bases at V and 5 bases at J, with 11 bases between the two ends. The CDR3 is 13 amino acids. Germline CDR1 GTSNPN, CDR2 SVGIG (reference sequence).

The chain combines TRBV4-2 with TRBJ2-1; 7 positions match TRBD1. The CDR3 is 17 residues long. Losses at the gene ends were 2 bases for V and 6 bases for J; bases not matched to a gene: 13. The V gene's germline CDR1 is LGHNA and CDR2 YNFKEQ. CDR3 region: CASSQPARQGVSNEQFF. Here the CDR3 DNA reads TGTGCCAGCAGCCAACCCGCCCGACAGGGTGTTTCCAATGAGCAGTTCTTC.

The sample holds a few counts of this clone. CDR3 sequence reads: CATSRDEAGSSDPSGNTIYF. In DNA, the CDR3 is TGTGCCACCAGCAGAGATGAGGCGGGCAGCAGCGATCCCTCTGGAAACACCATATATTTT. The gene calls are TRBV15 and TRBJ1-3; D remains unclear. The CDR3 has 20 residues. The ends were cut back, 0 bases at V and 0 bases at J, with 21 bases in the middle. Germline CDR1 and CDR2: LNHNV and YYDKDF (reference sequence).